These 6 T cell receptor beta chains came from one sample sequenced in a study of beta chain features in type 1 diabetes. Study-wide findings and caveats: TCRB CDR3s were moderately but significantly shorter in Type 1 diabetes patients in all four CD4+ subsets.

The antigens for these receptors are not known. The sequenced template was cDNA made from the entire isolated RNA. Using immunoSEQ multiplex PCR, the repertoire was profiled, and TCRdb retains in-frame clones only, with some absent. Of over 150,000 clones listed, less than 10% are singletons. The source material was central memory CD4+ T cells from blood. The source is a man aged 18-30 years with type 1 diabetes.

This clone has a handful of counts. The V call is TRBV2, the J call TRBJ1-6; 8 bases line up with TRBD1. Germline-derived CDR1 and CDR2 are SNHLY and FYNNEI. Trimming cost V 4 bases and J 8 bases; bases outside gene matches: 7. The CDR3 consists of 15 residues. Here the CDR3 reads CASSVQGQGDSPLHF. The CDR3 nucleotides are TGTGCCAGCAGTGTTCAAGGACAGGGCGATTCACCCCTCCACTTT.

There are a few counts of this clone. J is TRBJ2-7 and V is TRBV11-2; 10 nucleotides line up with TRBD2. Trimming removed 5 bases from V and 1 base from J; junction bases left unmatched: 5. The CDR3 contains 15 residues. CDR1 is SGHAT, CDR2 FQNNGV, per germline. The DNA for the CDR3 is TGTGCCAGCAGCCGAACGACTAGCGGGTCCTACGAGCAGTACTTC. Protein sequence: CASSRTTSGSYEQYF.

Only a few counts were recorded for this clone. The gene calls are TRBV29-1 and TRBJ1-4, with 7 bases fitting TRBD1. The CDR3 loop spans 13 amino acids. V dropped 5 bases and J dropped 3; count of bases not matched to a gene: 3. Germline V gene lookup returns CDR1 SQVTM and CDR2 ANQGSEA. Here the CDR3 DNA reads TGCAGCGTTTGGAGGGGGCCTAATGAAAAACTGTTTTTT. Amino acids: CSVWRGPNEKLFF.

This clone was observed a handful of times. Other nucleotide sequences from this sample produce the same CDR3. This chain links TRBV7-9 with TRBJ1-3, with D uncertain. Trimming took off 6 bases at V and 4 bases at J, with 7 bases between the two ends. CDR1 is SEHNR and CDR2 is FQNEAQ in the germline V gene (reference sequence). The CDR3 consists of 12 residues. CDR3 coding DNA: TGTGCCAGCAGTTTACAGGGAAACACCATATATTTT. This sequence encodes CASSLQGNTIYF.

This chain links TRBV6-5 with TRBJ1-6; D ambiguous. Germline V gene lookup returns CDR1 MNHEY and CDR2 SVGAGI. The length of the CDR3 is 12 residues. V dropped 6 bases and J dropped 9 bases, with 9 bases sitting between them. The CDR3 here is CASSPMSSPLHF. Written as DNA, the CDR3 is TGTGCCAGCAGCCCAATGAGTTCACCCCTCCACTTT.

Notes on this clone: This CDR3 is also generated by other DNA sequences in the sample. This CDR3 is CSAAQGNEQYF. CDR3 coding DNA: TGCAGTGCAGCACAGGGCAACGAGCAGTACTTC. The chain carries TRBV20-1 and TRBJ2-7; tentatively, D is TRBD1 (6 bases). CDR3 length: 11 residues. CDR1 DFQATT and CDR2 SNEGSKA come from the germline V gene (reference sequence). V shed 6 bases and J shed 5 bases, with 11 bases lying between them.